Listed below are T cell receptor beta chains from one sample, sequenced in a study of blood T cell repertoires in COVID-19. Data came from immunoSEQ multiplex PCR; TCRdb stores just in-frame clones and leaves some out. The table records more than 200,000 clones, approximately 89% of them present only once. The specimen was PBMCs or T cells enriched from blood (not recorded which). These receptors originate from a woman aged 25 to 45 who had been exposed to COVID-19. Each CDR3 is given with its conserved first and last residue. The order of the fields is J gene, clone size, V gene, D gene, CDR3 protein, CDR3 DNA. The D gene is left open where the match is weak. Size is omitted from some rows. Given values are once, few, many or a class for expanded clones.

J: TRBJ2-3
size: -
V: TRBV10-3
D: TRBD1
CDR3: CAISESTTGGVGTDTQYF
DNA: TGTGCCATCAGTGAGTCGACGACAGGGGGCGTGGGCACAGATACGCAGTATTTT

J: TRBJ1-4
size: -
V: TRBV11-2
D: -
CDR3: CASSYQRHKNEKLFF
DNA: TGTGCCAGCAGTTACCAAAGACATAAGAATGAAAAACTGTTTTTT

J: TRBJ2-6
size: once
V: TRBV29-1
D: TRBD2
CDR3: CSAGGAGANVLTF
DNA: TGCAGCGCCGGGGGGGCGGGGGCCAACGTCCTGACTTTC

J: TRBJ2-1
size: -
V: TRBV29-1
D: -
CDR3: CSAAQGNEQFF
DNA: TGCAGCGCCGCCCAGGGTAATGAGCAGTTCTTC

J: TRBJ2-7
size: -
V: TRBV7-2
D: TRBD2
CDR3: CASSLASGFEYEQYF
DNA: TGTGCCAGCAGCCTCGCTAGCGGTTTCGAATACGAGCAGTACTTC

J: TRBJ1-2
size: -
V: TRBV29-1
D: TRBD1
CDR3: CSVTGDVGYGYTF
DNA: TGCAGCGTTACAGGGGATGTCGGCTATGGCTACACCTTC

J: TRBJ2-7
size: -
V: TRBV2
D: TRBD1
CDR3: CASSVSGTGLGEQYF
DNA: TGTGCCAGCAGTGTATCCGGGACAGGGTTGGGTGAGCAGTACTTC

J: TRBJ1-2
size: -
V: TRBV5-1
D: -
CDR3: CASSLVGSEGGYTF
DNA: TGCGCCAGCAGCTTGGTCGGGAGTGAGGGTGGCTACACCTTC

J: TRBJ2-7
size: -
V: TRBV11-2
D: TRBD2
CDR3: CASSPTSGRGYEQYF
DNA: TGTGCCAGCAGCCCCACTAGCGGGAGAGGTTACGAGCAGTACTTC

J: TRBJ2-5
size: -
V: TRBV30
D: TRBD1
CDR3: CAWSGQGGPSGEETQYF
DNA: TGTGCCTGGAGTGGACAGGGGGGGCCTAGCGGCGAAGAGACCCAGTACTTC

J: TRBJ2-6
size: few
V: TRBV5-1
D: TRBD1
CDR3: CASSSAWTGGSGANVLTF
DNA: TGCGCCAGCAGCTCGGCGTGGACAGGGGGCTCTGGGGCCAACGTCCTGACTTTC

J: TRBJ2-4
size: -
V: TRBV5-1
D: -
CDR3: CASSLVEGLAKNIQYF
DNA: TGCGCCAGCAGCTTGGTAGAGGGACTAGCCAAAAACATTCAGTACTTC

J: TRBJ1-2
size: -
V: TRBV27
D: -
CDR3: CASSLSYSSNSYGYTF
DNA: TGTGCCAGCAGTTTATCGTACTCCTCAAACTCCTATGGCTACACCTTC

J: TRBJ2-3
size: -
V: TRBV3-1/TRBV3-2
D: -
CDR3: CASSQHNTDTQYF
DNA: TGTGCCAGCAGCCAGCACAACACAGATACGCAGTATTTT

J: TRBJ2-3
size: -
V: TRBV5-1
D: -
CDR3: CASRVGLGTDTQYF
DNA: TGCGCCAGCAGAGTGGGGCTTGGCACAGATACGCAGTATTTT

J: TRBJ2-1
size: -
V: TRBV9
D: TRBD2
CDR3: CASSVGSGRVNEQFF
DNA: TGTGCCAGCAGCGTAGGTAGCGGGAGGGTGAATGAGCAGTTCTTC

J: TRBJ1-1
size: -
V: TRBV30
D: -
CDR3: CAWERTKNTEAFF
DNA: TGTGCCTGGGAGAGGACAAAGAACACTGAAGCTTTCTTT

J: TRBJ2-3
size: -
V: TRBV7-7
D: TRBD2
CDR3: CASSYGTSGDTQYF
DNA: TGTGCCAGCAGCTATGGGACTAGCGGAGATACGCAGTATTTT

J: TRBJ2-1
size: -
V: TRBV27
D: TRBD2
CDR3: CASRGAGGPHNEQFF
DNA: TGTGCCAGCAGGGGAGCGGGAGGGCCTCATAATGAGCAGTTCTTC

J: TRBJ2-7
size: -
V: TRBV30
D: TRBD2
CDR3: CAWSVTLAGGPGF
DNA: TGTGCCTGGAGTGTAACGCTAGCGGGAGGGCCCGGGTTC

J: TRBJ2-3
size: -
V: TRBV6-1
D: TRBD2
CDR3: CASSELAGSTDTQYF
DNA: TGTGCCAGCAGTGAACTAGCGGGGAGCACAGATACGCAGTATTTT

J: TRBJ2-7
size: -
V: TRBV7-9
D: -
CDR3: CASSLVRRDSTYEQYF
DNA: TGTGCCAGCAGCTTAGTTCGGAGGGACAGTACCTACGAGCAGTACTTC

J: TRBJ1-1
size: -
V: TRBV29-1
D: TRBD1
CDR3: CSAGQGLNTEAFF
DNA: TGCAGCGCCGGACAGGGCCTGAACACTGAAGCTTTCTTT

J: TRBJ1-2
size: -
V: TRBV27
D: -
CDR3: CASSTHRVDHYGYTF
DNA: TGTGCCAGCAGTACCCACAGGGTAGATCACTATGGCTACACCTTC

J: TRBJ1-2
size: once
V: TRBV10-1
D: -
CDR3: CASSESGRPANYGYTF
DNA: TGCGCCAGCAGTGAGTCGGGCAGACCGGCTAACTATGGCTACACCTTC

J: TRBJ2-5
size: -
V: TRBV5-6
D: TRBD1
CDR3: CASSPYGETGFAETQYF
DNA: TGTGCCAGCAGCCCATACGGCGAGACAGGGTTTGCAGAGACCCAGTACTTC